Many counts were recorded for the clone carrying this TCR beta chain. Its antigen is not identified. These data belong to a study of T-cell reconstitution after alpha-beta-depleted transplantation in children. Using unique molecular identifiers, the investigators prepared the TCRbeta library. TCRdb redid the calling of the PCR reads with MiXCR, one entry per CDR3 protein. The repertoire includes roughly 280,000 distinct CDR3 sequences, roughly 12% of them detected once, and 23% sits in the top ten. General study results and limits: At around two months after transplant, the alpha-beta T cells were reportedly derived from several hundred expanded clones that came from non-depleted graft cells. When one year had passed after transplant, most T-cell counts and diversity came from newly produced T cells.

The clonotype originates from a male patient between 2 and 15 years old who had a stem cell transplant for chronic granulomatous disease, so the T cells may come from the graft donor. Sequencing used peripheral blood, obtained 180 days after TCRalphabeta/CD19-depleted stem cell transplant.

CDR3 nucleotides: TGCGCCAGCAGCCAAAGACAGGGTTGGGAGCAGTACTTC. As protein: CASSQRQGWEQYF. The rearrangement joins TRBV5-1 to TRBJ2-7; the match to TRBD1 covers 7 bases. This CDR3 region has 13 residues. V lost 4 bases, J lost 7 bases, and 8 bases stayed unmatched. Germline V gene data show CDR1 as SGHRS and CDR2 as YFSETQ.